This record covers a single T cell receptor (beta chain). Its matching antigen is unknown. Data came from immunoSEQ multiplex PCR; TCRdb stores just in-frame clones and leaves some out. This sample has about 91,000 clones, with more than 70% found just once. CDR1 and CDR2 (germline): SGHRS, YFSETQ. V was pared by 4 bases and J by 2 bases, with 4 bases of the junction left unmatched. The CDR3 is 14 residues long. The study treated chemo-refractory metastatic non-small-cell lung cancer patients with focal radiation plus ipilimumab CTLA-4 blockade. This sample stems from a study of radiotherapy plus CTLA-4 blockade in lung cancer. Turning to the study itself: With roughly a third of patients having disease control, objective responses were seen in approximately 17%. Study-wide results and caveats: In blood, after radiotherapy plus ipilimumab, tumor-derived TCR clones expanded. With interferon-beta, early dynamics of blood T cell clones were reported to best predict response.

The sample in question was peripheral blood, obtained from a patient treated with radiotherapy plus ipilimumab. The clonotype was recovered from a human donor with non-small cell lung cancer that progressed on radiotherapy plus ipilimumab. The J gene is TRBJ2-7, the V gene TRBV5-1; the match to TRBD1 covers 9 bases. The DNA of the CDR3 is TGCGCCAGCAGCCAGACAGGGGGAACCTACGAGCAGTACTTC. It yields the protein CASSQTGGTYEQYF. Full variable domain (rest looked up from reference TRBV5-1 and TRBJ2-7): KAGVTQTPRYLIKTRGQQVTLSCSPISGHRSVSWYQQTPGQGLQFLFEYFSETQRNKGNFPGRFSGRQFSNSRSEMNVSTLELGDSALYLCASSQTGGTYEQYFGPGTRLTVT.